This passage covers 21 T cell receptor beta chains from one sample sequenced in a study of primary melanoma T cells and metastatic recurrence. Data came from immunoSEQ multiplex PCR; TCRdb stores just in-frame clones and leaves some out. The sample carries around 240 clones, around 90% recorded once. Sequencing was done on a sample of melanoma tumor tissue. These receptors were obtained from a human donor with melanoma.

The CDR3 DNA reads as TGTGCCAGTAGTGCACGACTAGCGGGACGGACAGATACGCAGTATTTT. Residues: CASSARLAGRTDTQYF. V and J are TRBV19 and TRBJ2-3, with TRBD2 matching over 11 bases. CDR1 is LNHDA, CDR2 SQIVND, per germline (reference sequence). The V segment lost 5 bases and the J segment 3 bases; nucleotides outside the gene matches: 7. This CDR3 contains 16 residues.

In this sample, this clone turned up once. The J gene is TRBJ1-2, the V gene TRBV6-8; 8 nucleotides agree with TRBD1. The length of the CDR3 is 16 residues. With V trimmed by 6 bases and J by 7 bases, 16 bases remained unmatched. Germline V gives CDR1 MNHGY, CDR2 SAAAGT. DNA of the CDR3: TGTGCCAGCAGCCGTACACAAGACAGGGGCCCATCTGGCTACACCTTC. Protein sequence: CASSRTQDRGPSGYTF.

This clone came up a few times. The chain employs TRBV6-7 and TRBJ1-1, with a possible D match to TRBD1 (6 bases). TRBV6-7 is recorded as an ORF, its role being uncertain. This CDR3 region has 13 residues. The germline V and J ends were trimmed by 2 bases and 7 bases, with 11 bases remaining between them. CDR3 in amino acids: CASSYTQGIEAFF. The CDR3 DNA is TGTGCCAGCAGTTACACTCAGGGGATTGAAGCTTTCTTT.

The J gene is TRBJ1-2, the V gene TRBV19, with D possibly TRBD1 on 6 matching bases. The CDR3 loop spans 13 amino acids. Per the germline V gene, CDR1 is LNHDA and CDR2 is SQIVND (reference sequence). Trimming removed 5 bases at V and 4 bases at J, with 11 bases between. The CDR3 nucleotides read TGTGCCAGTAGTCGGGGAGGGGGCTATGGCTACACCTTC. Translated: CASSRGGGYGYTF.

The DNA for the CDR3 is TGTGCCAGCAGCTTACGAGGGGCGGATAATTCACCCCTCCACTTT. Translation: CASSLRGADNSPLHF. This chain connects TRBV11-3 to TRBJ1-6, with a possible D match to TRBD1 (5 bases). Germline V gene sequence: CDR1 SGHNT, CDR2 YENEEA. Trimming stripped 2 bases from V and 5 bases from J, with 10 bases between. The CDR3 contains 15 residues.

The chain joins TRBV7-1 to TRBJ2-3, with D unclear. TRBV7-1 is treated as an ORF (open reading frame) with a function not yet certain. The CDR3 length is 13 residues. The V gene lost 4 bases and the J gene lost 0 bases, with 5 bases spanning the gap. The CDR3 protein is CASSLVSTDTQYF. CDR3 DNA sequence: TGTGCCAGCAGCTTAGTTAGCACAGATACGCAGTATTTT.

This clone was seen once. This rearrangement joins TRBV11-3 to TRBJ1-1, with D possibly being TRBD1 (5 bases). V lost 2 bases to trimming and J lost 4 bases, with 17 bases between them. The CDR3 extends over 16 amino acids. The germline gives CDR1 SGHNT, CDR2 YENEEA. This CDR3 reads CASSLLSGRSGTEAFF. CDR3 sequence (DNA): TGTGCCAGCAGCTTACTCTCAGGGCGGTCAGGCACTGAAGCTTTCTTT.

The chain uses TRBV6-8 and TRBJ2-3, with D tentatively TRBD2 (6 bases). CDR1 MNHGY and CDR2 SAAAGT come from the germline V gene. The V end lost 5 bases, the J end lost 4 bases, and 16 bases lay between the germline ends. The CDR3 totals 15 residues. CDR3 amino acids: CASSPTGVWADTQYF. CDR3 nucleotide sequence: TGTGCCAGCAGTCCTACGGGGGTATGGGCAGATACGCAGTATTTT.

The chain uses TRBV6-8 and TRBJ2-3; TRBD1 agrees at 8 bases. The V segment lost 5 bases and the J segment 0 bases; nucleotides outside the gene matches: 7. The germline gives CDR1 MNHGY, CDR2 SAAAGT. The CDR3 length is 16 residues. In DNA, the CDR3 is TGTGCCAGCAGTGGAGCCCGGACAGGGAGCACAGATACGCAGTATTTT. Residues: CASSGARTGSTDTQYF.

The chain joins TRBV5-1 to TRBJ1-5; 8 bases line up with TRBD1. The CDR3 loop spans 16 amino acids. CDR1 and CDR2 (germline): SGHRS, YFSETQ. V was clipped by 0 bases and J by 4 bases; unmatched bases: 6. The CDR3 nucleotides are TGCGCCAGCAGCTTGGGGCCAGGGGGCGGGAATCAGCCCCAGCATTTT. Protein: CASSLGPGGGNQPQHF.

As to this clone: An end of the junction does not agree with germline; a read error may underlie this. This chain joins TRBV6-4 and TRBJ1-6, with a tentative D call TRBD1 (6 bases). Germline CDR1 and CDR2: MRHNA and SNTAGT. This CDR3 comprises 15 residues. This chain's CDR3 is CASSYSGAGRSPLHF. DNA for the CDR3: TGTGCCAGCAGTTACTCGGGGGCAGGGCGGTCACCCCTCCACTTT.

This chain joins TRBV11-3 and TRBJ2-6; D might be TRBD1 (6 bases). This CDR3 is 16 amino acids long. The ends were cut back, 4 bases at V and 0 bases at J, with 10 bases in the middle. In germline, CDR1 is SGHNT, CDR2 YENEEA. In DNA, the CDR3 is TGTGCCAGCAGCTCCGGACAGCCCTCTGGGGCCAACGTCCTGACTTTC. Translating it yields CASSSGQPSGANVLTF.

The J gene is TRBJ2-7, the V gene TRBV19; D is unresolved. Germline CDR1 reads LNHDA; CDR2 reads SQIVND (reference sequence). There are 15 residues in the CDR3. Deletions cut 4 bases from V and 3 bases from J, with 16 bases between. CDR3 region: CASSTSSGVGYEQYF. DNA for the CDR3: TGTGCCAGTAGTACCTCTTCCGGCGTTGGCTACGAGCAGTACTTC.

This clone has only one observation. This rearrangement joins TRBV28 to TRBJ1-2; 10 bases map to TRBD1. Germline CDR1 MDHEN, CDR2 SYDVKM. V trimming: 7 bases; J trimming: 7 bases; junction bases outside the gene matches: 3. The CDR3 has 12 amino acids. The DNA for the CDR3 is TGTGCCAGCAAGGGACAGGGGCCTGGCTACACCTTC. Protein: CASKGQGPGYTF.

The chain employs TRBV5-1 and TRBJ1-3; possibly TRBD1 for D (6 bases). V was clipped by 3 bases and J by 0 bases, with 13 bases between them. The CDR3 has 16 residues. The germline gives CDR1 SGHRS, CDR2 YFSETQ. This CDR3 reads CASSWGAGSSGNTIYF. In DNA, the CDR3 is TGCGCCAGCAGCTGGGGGGCAGGGAGCTCTGGAAACACCATATATTTT.

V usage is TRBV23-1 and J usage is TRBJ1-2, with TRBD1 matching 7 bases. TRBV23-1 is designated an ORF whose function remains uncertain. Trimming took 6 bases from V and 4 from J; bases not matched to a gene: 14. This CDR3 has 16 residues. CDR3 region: CASSQDRGRGFYGYTF. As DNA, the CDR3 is TGCGCCAGCAGCCAAGATCGGGGCAGGGGGTTCTATGGCTACACCTTC.

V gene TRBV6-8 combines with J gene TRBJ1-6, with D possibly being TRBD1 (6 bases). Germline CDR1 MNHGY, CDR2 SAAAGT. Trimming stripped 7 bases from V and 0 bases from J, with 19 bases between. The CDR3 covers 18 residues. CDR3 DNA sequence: TGTGCCAGCACCGAAGTGGACAGACCTAACTCCTATAATTCACCCCTCCACTTT. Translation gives CASTEVDRPNSYNSPLHF.

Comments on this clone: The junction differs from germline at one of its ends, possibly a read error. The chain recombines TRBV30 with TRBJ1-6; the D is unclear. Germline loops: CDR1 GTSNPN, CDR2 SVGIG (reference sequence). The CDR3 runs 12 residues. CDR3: CAWIQGISPLHF. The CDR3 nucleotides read TGTGCCTGGATTCAAGGGATTTCACCTCTCCACTTT.

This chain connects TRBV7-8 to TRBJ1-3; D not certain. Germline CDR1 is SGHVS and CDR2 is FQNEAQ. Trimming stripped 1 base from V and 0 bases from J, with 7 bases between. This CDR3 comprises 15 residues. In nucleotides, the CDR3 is TGTGCCAGCAGCTTAGGACGGAGCTCTGGAAACACCATATATTTT. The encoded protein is CASSLGRSSGNTIYF.

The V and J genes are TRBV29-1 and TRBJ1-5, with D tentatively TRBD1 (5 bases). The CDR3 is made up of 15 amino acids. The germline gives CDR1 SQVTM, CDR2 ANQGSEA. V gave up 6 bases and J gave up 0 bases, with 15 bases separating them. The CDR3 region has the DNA TGCAGCGTCAGTAGGACGGGGGATAGCAATCAGCCCCAGCATTTT. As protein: CSVSRTGDSNQPQHF.

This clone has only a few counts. As DNA, the CDR3 is TGTGCCAGCAGCCAATCCTCAGATACGCAGTATTTT. It encodes CASSQSSDTQYF. V usage is TRBV16 and J usage is TRBJ2-3; D gene uncertain. This CDR3 has 12 residues. The germline gives CDR1 KGHSY, CDR2 FQNENV. V shed 0 bases and J shed 4 bases, with 2 bases lying between them.